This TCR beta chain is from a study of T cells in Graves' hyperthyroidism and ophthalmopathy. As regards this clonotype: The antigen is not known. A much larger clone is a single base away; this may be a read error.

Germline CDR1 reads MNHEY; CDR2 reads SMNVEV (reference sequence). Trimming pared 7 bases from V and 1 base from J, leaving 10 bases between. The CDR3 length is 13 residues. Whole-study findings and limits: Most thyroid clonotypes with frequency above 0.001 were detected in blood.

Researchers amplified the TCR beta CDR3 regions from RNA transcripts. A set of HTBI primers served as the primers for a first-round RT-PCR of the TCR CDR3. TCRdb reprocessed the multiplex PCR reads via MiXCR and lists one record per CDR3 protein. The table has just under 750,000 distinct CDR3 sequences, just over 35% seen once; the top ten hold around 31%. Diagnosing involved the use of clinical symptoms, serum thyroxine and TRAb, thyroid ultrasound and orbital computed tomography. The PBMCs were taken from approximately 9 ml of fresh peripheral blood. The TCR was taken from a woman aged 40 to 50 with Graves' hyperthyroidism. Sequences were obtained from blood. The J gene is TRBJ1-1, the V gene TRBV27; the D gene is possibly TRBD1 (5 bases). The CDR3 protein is CASNDRQNTEAFF. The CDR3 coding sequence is TGTGCCAGCAACGACAGACAGAACACTGAAGCTTTCTTT.